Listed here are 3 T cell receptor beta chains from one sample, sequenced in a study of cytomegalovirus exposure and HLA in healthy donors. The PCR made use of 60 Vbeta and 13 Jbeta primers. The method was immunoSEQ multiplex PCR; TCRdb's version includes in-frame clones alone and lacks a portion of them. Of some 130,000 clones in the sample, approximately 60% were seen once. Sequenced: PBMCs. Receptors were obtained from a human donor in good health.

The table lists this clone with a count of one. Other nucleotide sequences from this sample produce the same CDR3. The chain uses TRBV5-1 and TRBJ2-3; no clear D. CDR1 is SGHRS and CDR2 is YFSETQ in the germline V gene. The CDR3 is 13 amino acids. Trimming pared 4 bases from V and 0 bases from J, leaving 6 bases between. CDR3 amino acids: CASSLSSTDTQYF. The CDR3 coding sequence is TGCGCCAGCAGCCTGAGTAGCACAGATACGCAGTATTTT.

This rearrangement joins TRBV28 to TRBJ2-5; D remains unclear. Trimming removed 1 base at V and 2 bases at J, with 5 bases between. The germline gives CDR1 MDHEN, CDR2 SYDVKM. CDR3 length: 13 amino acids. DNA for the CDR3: TGTGCCAGCAGTTTATCCGGGCAAGAGACCCAGTACTTC. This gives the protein CASSLSGQETQYF. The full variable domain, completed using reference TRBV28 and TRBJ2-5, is DVKVTQSSRYLVKRTGEKVFLECVQDMDHENMFWYRQDPGLGLRLIYFSYDVKMKEKGDIPEGYSVSREKKERFSLILESASTNQTSMYLCASSLSGQETQYFGPGTRLLVL.

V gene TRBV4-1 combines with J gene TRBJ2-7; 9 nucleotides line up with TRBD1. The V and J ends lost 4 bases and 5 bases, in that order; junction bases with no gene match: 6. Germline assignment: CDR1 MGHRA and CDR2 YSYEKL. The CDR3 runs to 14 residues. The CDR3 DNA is TGCGCCAGCAGCCTTCCCGGGACAGGGAACGAGCAGTACTTC. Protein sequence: CASSLPGTGNEQYF.